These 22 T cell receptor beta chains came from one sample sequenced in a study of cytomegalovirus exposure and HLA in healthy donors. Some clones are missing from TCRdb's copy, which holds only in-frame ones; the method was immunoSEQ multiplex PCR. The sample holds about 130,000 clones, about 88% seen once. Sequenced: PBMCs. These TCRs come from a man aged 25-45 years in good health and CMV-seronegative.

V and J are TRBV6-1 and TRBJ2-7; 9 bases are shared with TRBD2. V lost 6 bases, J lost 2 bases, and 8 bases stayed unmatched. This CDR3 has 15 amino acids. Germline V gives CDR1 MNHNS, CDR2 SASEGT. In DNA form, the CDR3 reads TGTGCCAGCAGAATTACTAGCGGGCCGACCTACGAGCAGTACTTC. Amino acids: CASRITSGPTYEQYF.

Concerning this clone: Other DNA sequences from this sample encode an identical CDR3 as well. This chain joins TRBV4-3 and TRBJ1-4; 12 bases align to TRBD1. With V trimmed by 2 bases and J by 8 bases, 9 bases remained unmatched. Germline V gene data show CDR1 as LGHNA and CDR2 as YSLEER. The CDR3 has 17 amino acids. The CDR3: CASSQSTPGQGAEKLFF. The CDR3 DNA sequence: TGCGCCAGCAGCCAATCCACCCCGGGACAGGGGGCCGAAAAACTGTTTTTT.

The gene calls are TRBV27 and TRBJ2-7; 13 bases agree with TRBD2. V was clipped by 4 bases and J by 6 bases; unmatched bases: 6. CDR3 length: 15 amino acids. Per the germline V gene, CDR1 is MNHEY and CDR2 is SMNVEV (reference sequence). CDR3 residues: CASSYGLAGVGEQYF. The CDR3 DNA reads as TGTGCCAGCAGTTATGGACTAGCGGGAGTGGGCGAGCAGTACTTC.

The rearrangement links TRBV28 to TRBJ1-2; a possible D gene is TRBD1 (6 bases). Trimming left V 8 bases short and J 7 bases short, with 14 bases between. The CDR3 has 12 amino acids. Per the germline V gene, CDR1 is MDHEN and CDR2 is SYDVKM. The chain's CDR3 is CASGGDFGGYTF. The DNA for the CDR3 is TGTGCCAGCGGGGGCGATTTTGGTGGCTACACCTTC.

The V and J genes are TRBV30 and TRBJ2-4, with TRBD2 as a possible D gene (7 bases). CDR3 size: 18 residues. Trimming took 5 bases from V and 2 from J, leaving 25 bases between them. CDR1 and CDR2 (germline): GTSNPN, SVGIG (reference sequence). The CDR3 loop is CAWQETGRGRVSKNIQYF. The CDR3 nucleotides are TGTGCCTGGCAAGAAACAGGGAGGGGGAGGGTGTCCAAAAACATTCAGTACTTC.

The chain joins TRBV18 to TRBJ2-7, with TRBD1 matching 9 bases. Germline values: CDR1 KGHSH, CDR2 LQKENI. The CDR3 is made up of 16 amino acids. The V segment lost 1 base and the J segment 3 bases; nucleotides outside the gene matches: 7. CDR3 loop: CASSPLGQGSIYEQYF. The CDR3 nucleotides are TGTGCCAGCTCACCACTAGGACAGGGGTCAATCTACGAGCAGTACTTC.

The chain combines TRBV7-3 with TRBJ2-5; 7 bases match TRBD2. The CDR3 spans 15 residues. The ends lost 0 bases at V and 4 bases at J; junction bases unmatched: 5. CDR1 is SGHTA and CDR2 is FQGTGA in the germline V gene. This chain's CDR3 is CASSLTGGPAETQYF. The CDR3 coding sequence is TGTGCCAGCAGCTTAACGGGAGGGCCCGCAGAGACCCAGTACTTC.

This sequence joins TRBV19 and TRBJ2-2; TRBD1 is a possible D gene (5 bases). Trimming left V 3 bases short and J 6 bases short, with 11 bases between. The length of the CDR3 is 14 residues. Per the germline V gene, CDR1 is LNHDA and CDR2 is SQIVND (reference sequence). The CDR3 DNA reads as TGTGCCAGTAGTATGGGCAGGGTAGCCGGGGAGCTGTTTTTT. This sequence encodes CASSMGRVAGELFF. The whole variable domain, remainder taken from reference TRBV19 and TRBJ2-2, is DGGITQSPKYLFRKEGQNVTLSCEQNLNHDAMYWYRQDPGQGLRLIYYSQIVNDFQKGDIAEGYSVSREKKESFPLTVTSAQKNPTAFYLCASSMGRVAGELFFGEGSRLTVL.

CDR3 DNA sequence: TGTGCCAGTAGTATAAAGGGACAAAGGTCGAAAAACATTCAGTACTTC. It encodes CASSIKGQRSKNIQYF. V gene TRBV19 combines with J gene TRBJ2-4; possibly TRBD1 for D (6 bases). V lost 2 bases and J lost 4, with 15 bases in between. The CDR3 is made up of 16 amino acids. From germline, CDR1 is LNHDA and CDR2 SQIVND (reference sequence).

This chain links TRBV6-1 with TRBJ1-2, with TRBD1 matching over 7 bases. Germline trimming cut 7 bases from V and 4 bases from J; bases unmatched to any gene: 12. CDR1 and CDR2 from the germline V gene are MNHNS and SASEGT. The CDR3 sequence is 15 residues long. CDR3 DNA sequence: TGTGCCAGCACCCTAACAGGGGTTGTAGGCTATGGCTACACCTTC. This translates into CASTLTGVVGYGYTF.

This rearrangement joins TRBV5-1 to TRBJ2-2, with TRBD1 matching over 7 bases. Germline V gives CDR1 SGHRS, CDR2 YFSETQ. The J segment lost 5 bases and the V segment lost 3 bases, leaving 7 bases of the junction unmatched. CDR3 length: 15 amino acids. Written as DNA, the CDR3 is TGCGCCAGCAGCTCGCGGACAGGCCAAACCGGGGAGCTGTTTTTT. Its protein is CASSSRTGQTGELFF.

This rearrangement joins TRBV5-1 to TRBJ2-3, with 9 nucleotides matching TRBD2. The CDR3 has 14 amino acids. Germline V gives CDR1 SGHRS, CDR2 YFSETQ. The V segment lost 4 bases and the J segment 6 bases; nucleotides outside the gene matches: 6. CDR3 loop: CASSLSGSTDTQYF. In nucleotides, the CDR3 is TGCGCCAGCAGCCTTAGCGGGAGTACGGATACGCAGTATTTT.

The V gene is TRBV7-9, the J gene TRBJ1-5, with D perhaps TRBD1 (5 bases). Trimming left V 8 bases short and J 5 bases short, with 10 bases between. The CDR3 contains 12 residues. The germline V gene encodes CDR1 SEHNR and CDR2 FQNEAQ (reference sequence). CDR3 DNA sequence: TGTGCCAGCGGTTCGGGGGATCAGCCCCAGCATTTT. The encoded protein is CASGSGDQPQHF.

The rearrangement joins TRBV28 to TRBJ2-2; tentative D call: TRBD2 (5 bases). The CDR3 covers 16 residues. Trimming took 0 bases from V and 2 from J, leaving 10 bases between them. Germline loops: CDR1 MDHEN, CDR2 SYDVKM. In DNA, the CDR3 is TGTGCCAGCAGTTTATGGGGAGAGGGAAACACCGGGGAGCTGTTTTTT. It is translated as CASSLWGEGNTGELFF.

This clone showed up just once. The CDR3: CACKGELLAFF. In nucleotides, the CDR3 is TGTGCTTGTAAGGGGGAACTGCTAGCTTTCTTT. The chain joins TRBV2 to TRBJ1-1, with D maybe TRBD1 (6 bases). This CDR3 spans 11 amino acids. Germline-derived CDR1 and CDR2 are SNHLY and FYNNEI. Together with reference TRBV2 and TRBJ1-1, the CDR3 gives the full variable domain: EPEVTQTPSHQVTQMGQEVILRCVPISNHLYFYWYRQILGQKVEFLVSFYNNEISEKSEIFDDQFSVERPDGSNFTLKIRSTKLEDSAMYFCACKGELLAFFGQGTRLTVV.

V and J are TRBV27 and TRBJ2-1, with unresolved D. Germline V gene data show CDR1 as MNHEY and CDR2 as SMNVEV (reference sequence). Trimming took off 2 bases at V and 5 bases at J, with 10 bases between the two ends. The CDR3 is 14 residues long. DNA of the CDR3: TGTGCCAGCAGTTTAGGGCTGGTGAACAATGAGCAGTTCTTC. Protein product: CASSLGLVNNEQFF.

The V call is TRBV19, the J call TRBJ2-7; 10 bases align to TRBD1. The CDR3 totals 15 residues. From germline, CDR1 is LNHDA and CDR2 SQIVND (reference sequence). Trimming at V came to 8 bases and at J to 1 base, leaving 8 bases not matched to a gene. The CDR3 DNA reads TGTGCCAGTGGGATAACGGGACAGGGGTCCTACGAGCAGTACTTC. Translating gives CASGITGQGSYEQYF.

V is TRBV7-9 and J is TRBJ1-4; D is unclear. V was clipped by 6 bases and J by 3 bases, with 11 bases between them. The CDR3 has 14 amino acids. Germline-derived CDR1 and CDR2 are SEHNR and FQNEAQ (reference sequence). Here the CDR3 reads CASSRERANEKLFF. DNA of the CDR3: TGTGCCAGCAGTCGGGAGAGAGCTAATGAAAAACTGTTTTTT.

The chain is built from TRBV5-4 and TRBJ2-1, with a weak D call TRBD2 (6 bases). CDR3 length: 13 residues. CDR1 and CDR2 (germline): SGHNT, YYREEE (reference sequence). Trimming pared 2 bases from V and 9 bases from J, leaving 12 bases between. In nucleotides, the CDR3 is TGTGCCAGCAGCTTAGTCGGGAGCGGTGAGCAGTTCTTC. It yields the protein CASSLVGSGEQFF.

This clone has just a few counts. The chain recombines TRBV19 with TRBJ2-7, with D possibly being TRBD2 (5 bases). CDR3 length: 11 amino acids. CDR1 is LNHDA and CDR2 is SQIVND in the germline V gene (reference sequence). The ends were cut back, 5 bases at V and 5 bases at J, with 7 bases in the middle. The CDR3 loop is CASSGGHEQYF. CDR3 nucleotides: TGTGCCAGTAGTGGAGGCCACGAGCAGTACTTC.

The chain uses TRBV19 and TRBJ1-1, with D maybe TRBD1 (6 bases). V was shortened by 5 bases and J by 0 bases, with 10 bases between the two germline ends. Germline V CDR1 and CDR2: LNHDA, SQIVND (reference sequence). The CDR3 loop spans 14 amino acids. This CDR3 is CASSEGHMNTEAFF. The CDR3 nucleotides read TGTGCCAGTAGTGAGGGACATATGAACACTGAAGCTTTCTTT.

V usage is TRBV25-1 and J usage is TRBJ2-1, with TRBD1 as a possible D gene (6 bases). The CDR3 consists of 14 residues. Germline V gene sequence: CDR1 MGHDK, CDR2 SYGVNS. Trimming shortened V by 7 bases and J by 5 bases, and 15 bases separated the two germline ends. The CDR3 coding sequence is TGTGCCAGCACCCCCTCCGGACAGCACAATGAGCAGTTCTTC. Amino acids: CASTPSGQHNEQFF.